The present T cell receptor beta chain was sequenced within a study of human T cells and chemical hapten exposure. TCRdb independently ran MiXCR on the RACE reads; one entry per CDR3 protein. The data show more than 250,000 distinct CDR3 sequences, more than 6.5% seen once. Time point meaning: pre-sensitization, week 0. Treatment described: therapeutic diphenylcyclopropenone sensitization with weekly scalp DPC. Deletions cut 0 bases from V and 2 bases from J, with 4 bases between. The CDR3 runs to 13 residues. Germline V lookup: CDR1 LNHNV, CDR2 YYDKDF (reference sequence). The sample in question was whole blood, obtained in connection with sensitization to the hapten diphenylcyclopropenone (DPC). The chain recombines TRBV15 with TRBJ2-5; unclear D gene. The receptor was isolated from a woman aged 40-49 years with alopecia areata. Some clones in this sample may be carry-over from other donors' samples. The CDR3 loop is CATSREQQETQYF. For the CDR3, the DNA is TGTGCCACCAGCAGAGAACAGCAAGAGACCCAGTACTTC.